The 26 T cell receptor beta chains listed next were all sequenced from one sample in a study of T cell repertoires in cytomegalovirus infection. TCRdb re-derived calls from the reads in MiXCR, one entry per CDR3 protein. The table shows 150,000 to 200,000 distinct CDR3 sequences, with approximately 9.6% occurring only once. The sequenced sample consisted of PBMCs. The source of these receptors is a human donor in good health (CMV status not recorded). Some clones in this sample may be carry-over from other donors' samples.

This clonotype was observed at least ten times. The chain carries TRBV4-3 and TRBJ1-6; possibly TRBD1 for D (5 bases). The V and J ends lost 0 bases and 3 bases respectively, with 9 bases between them. From germline, CDR1 is LGHNA and CDR2 YSLEER. The length of the CDR3 is 16 residues. CDR3 bases: TGCGCCAGCAGCCAAGACGGGGACTACTATAATTCACCCCTCCACTTT. Amino acid sequence: CASSQDGDYYNSPLHF.

This clonotype was found many times. The chain is built from TRBV7-8 and TRBJ2-2; D is unresolved. Germline-derived CDR1 and CDR2 are SGHVS and FQNEAQ. This CDR3 region has 16 residues. Trimming left V 7 bases short and J 4 bases short, with 19 bases between. The chain's CDR3 is CASTKYRDRVTGELFF. CDR3 nucleotide sequence: TGTGCCAGCACCAAATATAGGGATAGGGTCACCGGGGAGCTGTTTTTT.

There are many counts of this clonotype. This sequence joins TRBV6-6 and TRBJ2-1; a weak D match, TRBD2 (6 bases). Germline assignment: CDR1 MNHNY and CDR2 SVGAGI (reference sequence). V lost 5 bases and J 2 bases, leaving 13 bases between the germline ends. The CDR3 extends over 15 amino acids. Here the CDR3 DNA reads TGTGCCAGCAGTAACCGGGACTCAGCCTACAATGAGCAGTTCTTC. Protein product: CASSNRDSAYNEQFF.

The J gene is TRBJ1-2, the V gene TRBV3-1, with D unclear. The CDR3 spans 13 residues. V was shortened by 5 bases and J by 8 bases, with 15 bases between the two germline ends. The V gene's germline CDR1 is LGHDT and CDR2 YNNKEL (reference sequence). CDR3 sequence (DNA): TGTGCCAGCAGCTCTACCAAGAAGACGGGCTACACCTTC. Amino acids: CASSSTKKTGYTF.

The V call is TRBV4-3, the J call TRBJ1-4; 7 bases align to TRBD1. Germline lookup yields CDR1 LGHNA and CDR2 YSLEER. The CDR3 sequence is 13 residues long. With V trimmed by 4 bases and J by 6 bases, 2 bases remained unmatched. Here the CDR3 reads CASSRGTDEKLFF. The CDR3, as DNA: TGCGCCAGCAGCCGCGGGACAGATGAAAAACTGTTTTTT.

The chain carries TRBV11-2 and TRBJ2-5, with D possibly TRBD2 on 6 matching bases. The germline CDR1 and CDR2 sequences are SGHAT and FQNNGV. The CDR3 is made up of 16 amino acids. V lost 0 bases, J lost 3 bases, and 14 bases lay in between. CDR3 bases: TGTGCCAGCAGCTTAGAGATCCGGGGGTTCGAAGAGACCCAGTACTTC. Its translation is CASSLEIRGFEETQYF.

This clonotype was detected ten times or more. The rearrangement joins TRBV5-4 to TRBJ2-3; the D is unclear. V was cut by 4 bases and J by 4 bases, with 13 bases left in between. CDR1 is SGHNT and CDR2 is YYREEE in the germline V gene (reference sequence). CDR3 size: 14 residues. CDR3 residues: CASSASGAPDTQYF. The DNA for the CDR3 is TGTGCCAGCAGCGCATCAGGAGCCCCAGATACGCAGTATTTT.

This clonotype was detected many times. The V and J genes are TRBV7-9 and TRBJ2-3; D might be TRBD1 (6 bases). Trimming removed 7 bases at V and 6 bases at J, with 17 bases between. Germline V gene sequence: CDR1 SEHNR, CDR2 FQNEAQ (reference sequence). This CDR3 comprises 14 residues. The CDR3 loop is CASNGQMETDTQYF. The CDR3 nucleotides are TGTGCCAGCAACGGACAGATGGAGACTGATACGCAGTATTTT.

A word on this clonotype: Since a much larger clone is just one base distant, this may be a read error. The genes are TRBV5-4 and TRBJ2-7; D unclear. Germline V gene data show CDR1 as SGHNT and CDR2 as YYREEE (reference sequence). The CDR3 spans 13 residues. V was pared by 4 bases and J by 2 bases, with 10 bases between. CDR3 sequence: CASSKTRAYEQYF. CDR3 nucleotides: TGTGCCAGCAGCAAGACAAGGGCCTACGAGCAGTACTTC.

This clonotype showed up just a few times. The chain is built from TRBV28 and TRBJ1-2, with D maybe TRBD1 (6 bases). The germline CDR1 and CDR2 sequences are MDHEN and SYDVKM. The CDR3 is 15 residues long. V lost 6 bases to trimming and J lost 4 bases, with 18 bases between them. The CDR3 protein is CASSTDRRGGYGYTF. CDR3 in DNA: TGTGCCAGCAGCACAGACAGGCGGGGCGGCTATGGCTACACCTTC.

This clonotype was seen ten or more times. The chain employs TRBV7-9 and TRBJ2-2; TRBD2 matches 10 bases. CDR1 and CDR2 (germline): SEHNR, FQNEAQ (reference sequence). V shed 9 bases, J shed 1 base, and the junction held 8 bases outside the gene matches. The CDR3 totals 16 residues. In DNA, the CDR3 is TGTGCCAGTCGACTAGCGGGTTTGTTGAACACCGGGGAGCTGTTTTTT. The encoded protein is CASRLAGLLNTGELFF.

The sample holds many counts of this clonotype. This chain joins TRBV7-8 and TRBJ1-2; D remains unclear. Germline V gives CDR1 SGHVS, CDR2 FQNEAQ. The CDR3 covers 13 residues. Between the trimmed V and J ends, which lost 1 base and 5 bases, there was a span of 8 bases. CDR3 sequence reads: CASSLGAAYGYTF. DNA for the CDR3: TGTGCCAGCAGCTTAGGGGCAGCATATGGCTACACCTTC.

This clonotype was detected many times. V and J are TRBV12-3 or TRBV12-4 and TRBJ2-1; 11 nucleotides match TRBD2. V lost 7 bases and J lost 7; bases outside the gene matches: 6. CDR3 length: 14 amino acids. Here the CDR3 reads CASNRLAGRNEQFF. CDR3 DNA: TGTGCCAGCAATAGACTAGCGGGGAGGAATGAGCAGTTCTTC.

Only a few counts were recorded for this clonotype. J is TRBJ1-1 and V is TRBV5-4, with D possibly matching TRBD1 (5 bases). Germline CDR1 and CDR2: SGHNT and YYREEE (reference sequence). This CDR3 is 12 amino acids long. Trimming shortened V by 4 bases and J by 6 bases, and 10 bases separated the two germline ends. CDR3 coding DNA: TGTGCCAGCAGCATGCAGGGTTCTGAAGCTTTCTTT. Its protein is CASSMQGSEAFF.

The V call is TRBV11-2, the J call TRBJ2-7; perhaps TRBD2 as D (5 bases). Per germline, CDR1 SGHAT and CDR2 FQNNGV. V was pared by 2 bases and J by 3 bases, with 17 bases between. The CDR3 consists of 16 residues. CDR3 bases: TGTGCCAGCAGCTTAAAGGTGGGAGACGGAAGCTACGAGCAGTACTTC. It encodes CASSLKVGDGSYEQYF.

This clonotype has ten or more counts. DNA of the CDR3: TGTGCCAGCAGCTTAGGCCGGGACTATACCTACGAGCAGTACTTC. Its translation: CASSLGRDYTYEQYF. The chain links TRBV7-8 to TRBJ2-7; the match to TRBD2 covers 7 bases. CDR3 size: 15 residues. Germline trimming cut 1 base from V and 2 bases from J; bases unmatched to any gene: 5. Germline V lookup: CDR1 SGHVS, CDR2 FQNEAQ.

In its sample, this clonotype was seen many times. The V and J genes are TRBV7-6 and TRBJ1-1; no reliable D call. Trimming took 5 bases from V and 6 from J, leaving 19 bases between them. The CDR3 has 15 amino acids. Germline loops: CDR1 SGHVS, CDR2 FNYEAQ. In DNA form, the CDR3 reads TGTGCCAGCAGCCCCGCCGGCGTGCGGGGTTCTGAAGCTTTCTTT. Its translation: CASSPAGVRGSEAFF.

This clonotype was seen only a few times. The chain joins TRBV29-1 to TRBJ1-2, with 8 positions matching TRBD1. CDR1 is SQVTM, CDR2 ANQGSEA, per germline. CDR3 length equals 13 residues. With V trimmed by 4 bases and J by 1 base, 2 bases remained unmatched. The CDR3 sequence is CSVARGRNYGYTF. CDR3 coding DNA: TGCAGCGTTGCCAGGGGGCGTAACTATGGCTACACCTTC.

The V and J genes are TRBV15 and TRBJ1-1, with a tentative D call TRBD1 (5 bases). This CDR3 comprises 14 residues. CDR1 and CDR2 (germline): LNHNV, YYDKDF (reference sequence). V was shortened by 2 bases and J by 2 bases, with 9 bases between the two germline ends. The CDR3 DNA reads TGTGCCACCAGCAGACCGGACATTAACACTGAAGCTTTCTTT. Its translation is CATSRPDINTEAFF.

The chain links TRBV29-1 to TRBJ2-3; D is ambiguous. Looked up from germline, CDR1 is SQVTM and CDR2 is ANQGSEA. CDR3 length: 17 amino acids. V dropped 4 bases and J dropped 8 bases, with 28 bases sitting between them. The CDR3: CSVAPLGGGVGKGTQYF. The CDR3 bases are TGCAGCGTTGCTCCCCTCGGCGGCGGAGTGGGGAAAGGTACGCAGTATTTT.

This clonotype was detected ten times or more. One end of the junction is discordant with germline, which a read error may explain. V gene TRBV7-2 combines with J gene TRBJ2-5, with a possible D match to TRBD2 (6 bases). CDR1 and CDR2 (germline): SGHTA, FQGNSA. The CDR3 length is 15 residues. CDR3 nucleotide sequence: TGTGCCAGCAGCACCCTTGGGGGGAACCAGGAGACCCAGTACTTC. Encoded protein: CASSTLGGNQETQYF.

At least ten counts were recorded for this clonotype. The J gene is TRBJ1-6, the V gene TRBV5-5; 9 positions match TRBD1. V shed 0 bases and J 2 bases; nucleotides not matched to a gene: 3. Germline V CDR1 and CDR2: SGHKS, YYEKEE (reference sequence). The CDR3 contains 17 residues. The CDR3 sequence: CASSLGDRVTYNSPLHF. As DNA, the CDR3 is TGTGCCAGCAGCTTGGGGGACAGGGTGACCTATAATTCACCCCTCCACTTT.

The V and J genes are TRBV25-1 and TRBJ1-4, with 10 bases lining up with TRBD1. Germline lookup yields CDR1 MGHDK and CDR2 SYGVNS. V shed 3 bases, J shed 0 bases, and the junction held 7 bases outside the gene matches. The CDR3 covers 18 residues. CDR3 loop: CASSDGDRGRATNEKLFF. CDR3 sequence (DNA): TGTGCCAGCAGTGACGGGGACAGGGGTAGGGCAACTAATGAAAAACTGTTTTTT.

The chain is built from TRBV7-9 and TRBJ2-7, with D tentatively TRBD1 (7 bases). CDR3 length: 17 residues. The ends were cut back, 6 bases at V and 0 bases at J, with 21 bases in the middle. Germline CDR1 and CDR2: SEHNR and FQNEAQ (reference sequence). The CDR3 DNA follows: TGTGCCAGCAGTTCAGGGGGGATTCCTAAGCCCTCCTACGAGCAGTACTTC. Protein: CASSSGGIPKPSYEQYF. Full variable domain (missing parts from reference TRBV7-9 and TRBJ2-7): DTGVSQNPRHKITKRGQNVTFRCDPISEHNRLYWYRQTLGQGPEFLTYFQNEAQLEKSRLLSDRFSAERPKGSFSTLEIQRTEQGDSAMYLCASSSGGIPKPSYEQYFGPGTRLTVT.

The genes are TRBV2 and TRBJ1-4, with TRBD1 matching 7 bases. The CDR3 is 13 residues long. Germline V gene sequence: CDR1 SNHLY, CDR2 FYNNEI. J was trimmed by 7 bases and V by 11 bases; bases with no gene match: 10. Here the CDR3 DNA reads TGTGCCGGATCCGGGACAGTTGGTGAAAAACTGTTTTTT. The encoded protein is CAGSGTVGEKLFF.

There are many counts of this clonotype. The rearrangement uses TRBV6-2 or TRBV6-3 and TRBJ2-1; D perhaps matches TRBD2 (6 bases). Trimming stripped 0 bases from V and 10 bases from J, with 13 bases between. Germline-derived CDR1 and CDR2 are MNHEY and SVGEGT. The CDR3 length is 14 residues. CDR3 DNA sequence: TGTGCCAGCAGTTACTCGAGCCCGGGAGCCGAGCAGTTCTTC. This codes for CASSYSSPGAEQFF.